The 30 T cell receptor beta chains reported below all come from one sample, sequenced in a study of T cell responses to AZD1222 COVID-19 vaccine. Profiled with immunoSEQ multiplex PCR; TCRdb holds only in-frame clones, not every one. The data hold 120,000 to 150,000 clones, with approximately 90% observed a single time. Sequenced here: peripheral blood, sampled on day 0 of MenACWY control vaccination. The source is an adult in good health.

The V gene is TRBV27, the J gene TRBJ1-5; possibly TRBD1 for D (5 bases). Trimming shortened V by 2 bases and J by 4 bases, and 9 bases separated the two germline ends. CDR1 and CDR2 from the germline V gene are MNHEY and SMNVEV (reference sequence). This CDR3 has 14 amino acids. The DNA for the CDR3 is TGTGCCAGCAGTTTAGAGGGGTTAAATCAGCCCCAGCATTTT. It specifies CASSLEGLNQPQHF.

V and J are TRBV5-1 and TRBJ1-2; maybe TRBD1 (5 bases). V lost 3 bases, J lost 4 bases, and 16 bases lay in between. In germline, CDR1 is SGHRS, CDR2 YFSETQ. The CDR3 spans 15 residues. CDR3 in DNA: TGCGCCAGCAGCTCAGACGGATGGGGGACCTATGGCTACACCTTC. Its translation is CASSSDGWGTYGYTF. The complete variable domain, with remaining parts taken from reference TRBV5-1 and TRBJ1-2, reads KAGVTQTPRYLIKTRGQQVTLSCSPISGHRSVSWYQQTPGQGLQFLFEYFSETQRNKGNFPGRFSGRQFSNSRSEMNVSTLELGDSALYLCASSSDGWGTYGYTFGSGTRLTVV.

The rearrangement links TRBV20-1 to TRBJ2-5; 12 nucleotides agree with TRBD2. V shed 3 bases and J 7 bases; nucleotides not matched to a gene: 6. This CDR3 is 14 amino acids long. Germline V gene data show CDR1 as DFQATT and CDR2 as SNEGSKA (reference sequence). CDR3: CSASLAGGLGTQYF. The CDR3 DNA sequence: TGCAGTGCTAGTCTAGCGGGAGGGCTGGGGACCCAGTACTTC.

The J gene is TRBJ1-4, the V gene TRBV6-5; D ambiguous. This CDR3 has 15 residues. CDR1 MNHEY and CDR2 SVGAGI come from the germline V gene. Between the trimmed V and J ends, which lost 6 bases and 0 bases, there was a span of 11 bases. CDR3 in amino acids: CASRNGGPTNEKLFF. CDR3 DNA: TGTGCCAGCAGGAACGGAGGACCAACTAATGAAAAACTGTTTTTT.

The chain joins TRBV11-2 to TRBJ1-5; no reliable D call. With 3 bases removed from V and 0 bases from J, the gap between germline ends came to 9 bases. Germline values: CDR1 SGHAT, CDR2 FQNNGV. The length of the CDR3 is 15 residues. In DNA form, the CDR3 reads TGTGCCAGCAGCTTGGAGCCAACTAGCAATCAGCCCCAGCATTTT. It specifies CASSLEPTSNQPQHF.

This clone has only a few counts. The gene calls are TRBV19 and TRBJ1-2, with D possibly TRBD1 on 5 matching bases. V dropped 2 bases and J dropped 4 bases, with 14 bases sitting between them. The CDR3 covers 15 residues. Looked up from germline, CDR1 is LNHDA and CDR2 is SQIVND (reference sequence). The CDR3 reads CASSIWAGMGYGYTF. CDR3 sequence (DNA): TGTGCCAGTAGTATATGGGCAGGGATGGGCTATGGCTACACCTTC.

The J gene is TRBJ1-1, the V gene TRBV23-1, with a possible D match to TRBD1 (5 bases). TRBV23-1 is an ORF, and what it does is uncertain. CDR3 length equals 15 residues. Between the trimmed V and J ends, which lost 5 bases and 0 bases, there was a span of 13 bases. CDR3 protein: CASSKIGGVNTEAFF. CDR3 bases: TGCGCCAGCAGTAAAATCGGGGGGGTGAACACTGAAGCTTTCTTT.

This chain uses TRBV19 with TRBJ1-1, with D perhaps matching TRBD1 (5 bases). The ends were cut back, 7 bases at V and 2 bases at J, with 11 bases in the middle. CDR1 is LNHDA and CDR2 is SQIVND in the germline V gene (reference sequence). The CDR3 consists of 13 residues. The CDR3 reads CASMLGQNTEAFF. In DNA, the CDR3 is TGTGCCAGTATGCTAGGACAAAACACTGAAGCTTTCTTT.

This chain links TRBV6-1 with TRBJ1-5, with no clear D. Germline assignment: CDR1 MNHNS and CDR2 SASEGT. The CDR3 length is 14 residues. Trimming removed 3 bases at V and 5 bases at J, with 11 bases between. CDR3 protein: CASSDGNGDQPQHF. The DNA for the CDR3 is TGTGCCAGCAGTGACGGAAACGGAGATCAGCCCCAGCATTTT.

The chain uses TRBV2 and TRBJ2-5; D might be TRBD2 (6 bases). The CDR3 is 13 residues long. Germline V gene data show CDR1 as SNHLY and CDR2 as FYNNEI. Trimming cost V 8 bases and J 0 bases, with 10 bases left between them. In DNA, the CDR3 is TGTGCCAGCCTTCGGGACTACCAAGAGACCCAGTACTTC. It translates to CASLRDYQETQYF.

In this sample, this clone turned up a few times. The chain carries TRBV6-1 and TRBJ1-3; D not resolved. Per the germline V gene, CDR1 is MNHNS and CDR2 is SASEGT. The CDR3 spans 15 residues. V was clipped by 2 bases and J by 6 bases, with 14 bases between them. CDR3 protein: CASSETYFVENTIYF. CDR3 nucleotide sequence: TGTGCCAGCAGTGAAACATATTTCGTCGAAAACACCATATATTTT.

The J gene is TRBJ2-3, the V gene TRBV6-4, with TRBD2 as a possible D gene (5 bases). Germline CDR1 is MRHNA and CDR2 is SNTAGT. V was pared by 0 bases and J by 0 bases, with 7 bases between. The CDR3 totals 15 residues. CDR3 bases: TGTGCCAGCAGTGACTCCGGCGGGAGCACAGATACGCAGTATTTT. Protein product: CASSDSGGSTDTQYF.

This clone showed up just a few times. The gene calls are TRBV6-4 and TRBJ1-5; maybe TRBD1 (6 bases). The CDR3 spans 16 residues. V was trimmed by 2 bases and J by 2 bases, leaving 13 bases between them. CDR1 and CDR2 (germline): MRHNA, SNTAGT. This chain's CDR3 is CASSDGRGGGNQPQHF. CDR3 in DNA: TGTGCCAGCAGTGACGGCAGGGGAGGGGGCAATCAGCCCCAGCATTTT.

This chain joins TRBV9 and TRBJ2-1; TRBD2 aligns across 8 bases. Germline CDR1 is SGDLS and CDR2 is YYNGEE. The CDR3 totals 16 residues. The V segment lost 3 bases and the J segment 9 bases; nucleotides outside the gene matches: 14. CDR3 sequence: CASSASAGATPGEQFF. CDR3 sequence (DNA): TGTGCCAGCAGCGCCTCAGCGGGGGCTACTCCGGGTGAGCAGTTCTTC.

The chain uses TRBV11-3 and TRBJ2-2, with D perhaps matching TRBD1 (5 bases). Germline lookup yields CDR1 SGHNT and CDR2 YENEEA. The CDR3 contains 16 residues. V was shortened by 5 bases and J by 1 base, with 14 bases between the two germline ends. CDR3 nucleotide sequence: TGTGCCAGCAGCCATTATATAGGGGAGAACACCGGGGAGCTGTTTTTT. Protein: CASSHYIGENTGELFF.

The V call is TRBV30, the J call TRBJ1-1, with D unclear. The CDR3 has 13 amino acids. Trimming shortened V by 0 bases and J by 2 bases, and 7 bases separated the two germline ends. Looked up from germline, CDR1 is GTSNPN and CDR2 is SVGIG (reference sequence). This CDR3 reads CAWSVIKNTEAFF. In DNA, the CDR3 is TGTGCCTGGAGTGTAATCAAAAACACTGAAGCTTTCTTT.

The CDR3 DNA reads as TGTGCCATCAGGAGAGAAATGGGCACTGAAGCTTTCTTT. Its protein product is CAIRREMGTEAFF. The chain employs TRBV10-3 and TRBJ1-1, with no clear D. The CDR3 sequence is 13 residues long. The germline V and J ends were trimmed by 6 bases and 4 bases, with 12 bases remaining between them. In germline, CDR1 is ENHRY, CDR2 SYGVKD.

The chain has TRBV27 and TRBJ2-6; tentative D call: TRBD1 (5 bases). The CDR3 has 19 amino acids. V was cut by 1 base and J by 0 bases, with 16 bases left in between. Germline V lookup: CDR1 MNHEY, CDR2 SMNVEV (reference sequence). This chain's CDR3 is CASSLWEPRQSSGANVLTF. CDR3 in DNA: TGTGCCAGCAGTTTATGGGAACCGAGACAGAGCTCTGGGGCCAACGTCCTGACTTTC. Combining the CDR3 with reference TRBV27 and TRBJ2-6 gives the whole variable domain EAQVTQNPRYLITVTGKKLTVTCSQNMNHEYMSWYRQDPGLGLRQIYYSMNVEVTDKGDVPEGYKVSRKEKRNFPLILESPSPNQTSLYFCASSLWEPRQSSGANVLTFGAGSRLTVL.

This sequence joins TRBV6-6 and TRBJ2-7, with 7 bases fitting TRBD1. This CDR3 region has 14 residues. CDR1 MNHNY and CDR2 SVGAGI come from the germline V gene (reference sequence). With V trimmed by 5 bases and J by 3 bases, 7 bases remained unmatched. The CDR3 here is CASSTPAGGYEQYF. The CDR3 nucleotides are TGTGCCAGCAGTACCCCCGCAGGGGGCTACGAGCAGTACTTC.

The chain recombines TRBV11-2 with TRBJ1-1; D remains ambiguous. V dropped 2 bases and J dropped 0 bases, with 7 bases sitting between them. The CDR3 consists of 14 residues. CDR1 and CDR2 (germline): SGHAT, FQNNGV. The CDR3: CASSLNRVNTEAFF. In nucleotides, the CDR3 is TGTGCCAGCAGCTTAAACCGAGTGAACACTGAAGCTTTCTTT.

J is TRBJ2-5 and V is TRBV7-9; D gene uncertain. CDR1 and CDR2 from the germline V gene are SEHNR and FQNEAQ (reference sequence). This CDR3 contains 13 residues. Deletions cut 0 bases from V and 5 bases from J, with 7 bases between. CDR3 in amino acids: CASSLAASETQYF. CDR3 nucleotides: TGTGCCAGCAGCTTAGCTGCATCGGAGACCCAGTACTTC.

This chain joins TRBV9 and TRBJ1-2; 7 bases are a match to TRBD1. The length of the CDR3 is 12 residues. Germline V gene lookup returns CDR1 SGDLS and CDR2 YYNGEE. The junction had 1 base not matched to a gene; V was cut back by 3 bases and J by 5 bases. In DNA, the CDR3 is TGTGCCAGCAGCGAGACAGGGTATGGCTACACCTTC. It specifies CASSETGYGYTF.

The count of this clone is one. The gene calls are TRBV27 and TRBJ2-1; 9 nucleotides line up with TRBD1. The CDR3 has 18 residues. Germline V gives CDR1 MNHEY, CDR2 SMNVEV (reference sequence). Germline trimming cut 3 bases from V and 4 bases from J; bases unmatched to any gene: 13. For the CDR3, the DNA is TGTGCCAGCAGTTTCTTCTTCCCCGGGACAGGGTCATACAATGAGCAGTTCTTC. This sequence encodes CASSFFFPGTGSYNEQFF.

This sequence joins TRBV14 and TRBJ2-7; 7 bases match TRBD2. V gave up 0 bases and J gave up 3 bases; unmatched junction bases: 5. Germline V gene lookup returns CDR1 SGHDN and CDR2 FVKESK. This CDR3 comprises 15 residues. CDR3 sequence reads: CASSQEAGEGYEQYF. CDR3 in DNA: TGTGCCAGCAGCCAAGAGGCGGGAGAGGGCTACGAGCAGTACTTC.

The chain's CDR3 is CATSRETGLGPGANVLTF. As DNA, the CDR3 is TGTGCCACCAGCAGAGAGACAGGCCTTGGCCCTGGGGCCAACGTCCTGACTTTC. The gene calls are TRBV15 and TRBJ2-6, with TRBD1 as a possible D gene (6 bases). Trimming shortened V by 0 bases and J by 2 bases, and 14 bases separated the two germline ends. Germline CDR1 is LNHNV and CDR2 is YYDKDF (reference sequence). The CDR3 loop spans 18 amino acids.

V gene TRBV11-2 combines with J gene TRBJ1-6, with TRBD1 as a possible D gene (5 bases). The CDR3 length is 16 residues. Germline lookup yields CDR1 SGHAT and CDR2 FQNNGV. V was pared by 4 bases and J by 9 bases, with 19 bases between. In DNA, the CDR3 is TGTGCCAGCAGCTCGACCCCCGATCAGGGTGGTTCACCCCTCCACTTT. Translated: CASSSTPDQGGSPLHF.

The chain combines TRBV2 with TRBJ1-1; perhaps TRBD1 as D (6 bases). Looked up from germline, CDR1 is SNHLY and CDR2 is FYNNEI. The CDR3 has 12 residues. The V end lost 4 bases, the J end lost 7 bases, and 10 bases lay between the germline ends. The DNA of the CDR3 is TGTGCCAGCAGTGTAGGACAGTATGAAGCTTTCTTT. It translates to CASSVGQYEAFF.

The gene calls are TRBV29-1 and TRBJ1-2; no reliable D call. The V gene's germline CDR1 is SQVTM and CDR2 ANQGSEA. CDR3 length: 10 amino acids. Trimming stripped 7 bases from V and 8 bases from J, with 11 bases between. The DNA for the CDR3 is TGCAGCGGCGGGGAACCCGGCTACACCTTC. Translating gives CSGGEPGYTF.

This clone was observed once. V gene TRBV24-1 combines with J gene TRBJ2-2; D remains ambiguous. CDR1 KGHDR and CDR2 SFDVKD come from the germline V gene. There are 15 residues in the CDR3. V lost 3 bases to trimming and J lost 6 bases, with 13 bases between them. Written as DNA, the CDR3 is TGTGCCACCAGTGATCCCGGTCGGTTCCCCGGGGAGCTGTTTTTT. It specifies CATSDPGRFPGELFF.

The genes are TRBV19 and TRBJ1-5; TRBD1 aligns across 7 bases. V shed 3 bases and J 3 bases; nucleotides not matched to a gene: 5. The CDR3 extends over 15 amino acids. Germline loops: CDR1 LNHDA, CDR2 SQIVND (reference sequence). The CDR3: CASSILGGVNQPQHF. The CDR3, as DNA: TGTGCCAGTAGTATTTTAGGGGGCGTCAATCAGCCCCAGCATTTT.